The present entry profiles one T cell receptor beta chain with its context. Other DNA sequences in this specimen translate into the identical CDR3. Only in-frame clones appear in the TCRdb table, and some are missing; sequencing was by immunoSEQ multiplex PCR. The table has 2 million to 2.5 million clones, around 90% seen once. The CDR3 has 17 amino acids. The V gene's germline CDR1 is SGHRS and CDR2 YFSETQ. With V trimmed by 1 base and J by 1 base, 5 bases remained unmatched. The sample originates from a study of shared clonotypes between healthy human individuals. The V gene is TRBV5-1, the J gene TRBJ2-3, with TRBD2 identical over 11 bases. The origin of this receptor is a young man in good health. Some clones in this sample may be carry-over from other donors' samples. Input material: naive CD4+ T cells from PBMCs. Subset given: CD45RA+ positively selected. Here the CDR3 DNA reads TGCGCCAGCAGCTTGCTACTAGCGGGAGTGGGCACAGATACGCAGTATTTT. As protein: CASSLLLAGVGTDTQYF.